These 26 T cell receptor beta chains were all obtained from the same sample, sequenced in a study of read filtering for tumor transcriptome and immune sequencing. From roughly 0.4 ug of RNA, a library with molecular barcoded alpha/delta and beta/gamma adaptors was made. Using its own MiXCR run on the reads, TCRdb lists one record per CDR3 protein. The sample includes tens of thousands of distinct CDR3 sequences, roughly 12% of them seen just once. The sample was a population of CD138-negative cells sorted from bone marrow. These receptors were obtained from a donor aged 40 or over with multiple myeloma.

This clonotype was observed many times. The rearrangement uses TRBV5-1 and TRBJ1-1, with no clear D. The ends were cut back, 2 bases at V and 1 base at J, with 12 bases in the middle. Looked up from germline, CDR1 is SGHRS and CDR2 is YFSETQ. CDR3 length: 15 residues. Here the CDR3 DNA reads TGCGCCAGCAGCTTCCAAGGGCCCGAGAACACTGAAGCTTTCTTT. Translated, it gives CASSFQGPENTEAFF.

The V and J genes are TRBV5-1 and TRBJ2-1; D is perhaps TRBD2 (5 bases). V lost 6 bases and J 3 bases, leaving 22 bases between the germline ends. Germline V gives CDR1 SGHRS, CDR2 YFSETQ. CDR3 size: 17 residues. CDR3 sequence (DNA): TGCGCCAGCAATATCGGGCCGCAGAGGACTCTCTACAATGAGCAGTTCTTC. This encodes CASNIGPQRTLYNEQFF.

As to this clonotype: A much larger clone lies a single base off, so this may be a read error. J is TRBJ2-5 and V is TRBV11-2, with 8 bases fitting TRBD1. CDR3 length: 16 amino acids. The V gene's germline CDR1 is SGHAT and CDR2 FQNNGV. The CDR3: CASSPRQGRLGETLYF. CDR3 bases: TGTGCCAGCAGCCCTCGACAGGGGAGGTTGGGAGAGACCCTGTACTTC.

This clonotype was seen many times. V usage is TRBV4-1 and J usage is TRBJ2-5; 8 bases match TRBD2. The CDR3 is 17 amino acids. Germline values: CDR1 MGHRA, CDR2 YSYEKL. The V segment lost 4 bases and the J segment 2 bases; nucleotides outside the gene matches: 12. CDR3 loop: CASSPRGGGSGQETQYF. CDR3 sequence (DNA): TGCGCCAGCAGCCCTCGGGGGGGCGGGAGTGGGCAAGAGACCCAGTACTTC.

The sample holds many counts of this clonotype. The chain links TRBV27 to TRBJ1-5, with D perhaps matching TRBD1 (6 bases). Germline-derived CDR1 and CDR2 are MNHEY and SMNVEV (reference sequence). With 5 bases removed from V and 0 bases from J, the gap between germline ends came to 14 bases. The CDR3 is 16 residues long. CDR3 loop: CASSQTGLPSNQPQHF. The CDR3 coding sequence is TGTGCCAGCAGTCAGACAGGACTCCCTAGCAATCAGCCCCAGCATTTT.

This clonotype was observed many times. The CDR3 is CASSQAAGATIYNEQFF. CDR3 sequence (DNA): TGTGCCAGCAGCCAAGCGGCGGGAGCGACCATATACAATGAGCAGTTCTTC. This chain joins TRBV4-2 and TRBJ2-1; 7 bases match TRBD2. The V gene's germline CDR1 is LGHNA and CDR2 YNFKEQ. This CDR3 is 17 amino acids long. The V segment lost 1 base and the J segment 4 bases; nucleotides outside the gene matches: 10.

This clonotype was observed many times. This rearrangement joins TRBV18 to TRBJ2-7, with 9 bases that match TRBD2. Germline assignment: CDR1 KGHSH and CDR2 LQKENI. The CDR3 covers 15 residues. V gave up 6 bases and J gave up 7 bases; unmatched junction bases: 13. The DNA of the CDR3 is TGTGCCAGCTCGGTAAATAGCGGGAGAGGCAGTGAGCAGTACTTC. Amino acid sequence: CASSVNSGRGSEQYF.

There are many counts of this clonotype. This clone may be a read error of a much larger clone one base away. The CDR3 spells CACSLAGDGSAREQFF. The CDR3 nucleotides read TGTGCCTGCAGCTTAGCTGGGGATGGTAGCGCTCGTGAGCAGTTCTTC. The chain uses TRBV7-2 and TRBJ2-1; D may be TRBD2 (5 bases). Germline assignment: CDR1 SGHTA and CDR2 FQGNSA. The CDR3 covers 16 residues.

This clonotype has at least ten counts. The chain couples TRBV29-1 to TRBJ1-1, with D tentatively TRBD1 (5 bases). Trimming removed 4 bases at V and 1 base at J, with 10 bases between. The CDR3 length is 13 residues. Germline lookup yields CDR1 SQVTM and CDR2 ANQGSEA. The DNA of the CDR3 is TGCAGCGTTGGTTCTGGGGCGAACACTGAAGCTTTCTTT. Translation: CSVGSGANTEAFF.

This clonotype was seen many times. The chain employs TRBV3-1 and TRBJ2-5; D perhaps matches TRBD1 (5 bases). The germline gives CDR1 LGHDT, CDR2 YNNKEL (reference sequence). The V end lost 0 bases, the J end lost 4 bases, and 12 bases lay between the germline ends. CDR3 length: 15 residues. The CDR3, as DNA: TGTGCCAGCAGCCAAGATAGGGCCAGGGTAGAGACCCAGTACTTC. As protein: CASSQDRARVETQYF.

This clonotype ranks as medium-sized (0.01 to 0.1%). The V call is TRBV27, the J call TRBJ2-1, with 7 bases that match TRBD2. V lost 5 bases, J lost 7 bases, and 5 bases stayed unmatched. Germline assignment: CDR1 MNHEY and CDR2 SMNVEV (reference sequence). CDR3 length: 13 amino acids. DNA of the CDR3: TGTGCCAGCAGTAAGGGAGGGCCGAATGAGCAGTTCTTC. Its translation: CASSKGGPNEQFF.

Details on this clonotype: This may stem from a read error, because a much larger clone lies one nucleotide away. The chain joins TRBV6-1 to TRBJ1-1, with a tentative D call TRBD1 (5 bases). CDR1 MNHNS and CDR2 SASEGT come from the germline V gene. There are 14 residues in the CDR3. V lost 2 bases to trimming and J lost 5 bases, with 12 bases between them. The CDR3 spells CASSELGEWTEAFF. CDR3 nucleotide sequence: TGTGCCAGCAGTGAACTGGGGGAATGGACTGAAGCTTTCTTT.

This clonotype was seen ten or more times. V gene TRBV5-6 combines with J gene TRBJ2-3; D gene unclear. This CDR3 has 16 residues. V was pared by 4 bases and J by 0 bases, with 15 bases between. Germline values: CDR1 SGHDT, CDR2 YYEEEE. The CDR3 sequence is CASSGPTSTSTDTQYF. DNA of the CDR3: TGTGCCAGCAGCGGACCAACTTCAACTAGCACAGATACGCAGTATTTT.

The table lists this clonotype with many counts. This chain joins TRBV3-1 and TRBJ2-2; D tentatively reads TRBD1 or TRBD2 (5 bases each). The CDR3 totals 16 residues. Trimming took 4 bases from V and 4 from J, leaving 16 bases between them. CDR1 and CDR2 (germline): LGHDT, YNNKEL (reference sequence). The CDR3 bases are TGTGCCAGCAGCCCTTATCCGGGACGACCCACCGGGGAGCTGTTTTTT. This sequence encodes CASSPYPGRPTGELFF.

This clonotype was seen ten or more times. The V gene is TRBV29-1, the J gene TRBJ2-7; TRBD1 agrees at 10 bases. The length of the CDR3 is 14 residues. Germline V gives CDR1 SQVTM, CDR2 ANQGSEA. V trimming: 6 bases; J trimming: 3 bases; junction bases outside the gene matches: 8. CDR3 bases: TGCAGCGTGTGGGACAGGGGTAGTGGCTACGAGCAGTACTTC. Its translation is CSVWDRGSGYEQYF.

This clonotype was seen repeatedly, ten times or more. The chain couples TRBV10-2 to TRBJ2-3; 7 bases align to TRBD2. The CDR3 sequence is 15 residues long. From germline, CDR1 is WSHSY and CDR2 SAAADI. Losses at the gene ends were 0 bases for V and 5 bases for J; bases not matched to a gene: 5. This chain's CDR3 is CASSESQRGGDTQYF. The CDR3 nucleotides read TGCGCCAGCAGTGAGTCCCAGCGGGGCGGAGATACGCAGTATTTT.

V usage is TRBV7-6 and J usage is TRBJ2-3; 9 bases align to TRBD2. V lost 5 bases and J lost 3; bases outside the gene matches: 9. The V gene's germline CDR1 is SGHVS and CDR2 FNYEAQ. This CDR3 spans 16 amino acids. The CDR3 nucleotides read TGTGCCAGCAGCAAAGCCGGGCTAGCGGGAACAGATACGCAGTATTTT. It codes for CASSKAGLAGTDTQYF.

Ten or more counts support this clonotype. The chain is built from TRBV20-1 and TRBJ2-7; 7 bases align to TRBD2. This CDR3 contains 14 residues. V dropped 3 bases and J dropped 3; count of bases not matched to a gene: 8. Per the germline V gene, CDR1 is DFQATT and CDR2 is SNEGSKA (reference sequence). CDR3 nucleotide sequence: TGCAGTGCTAGCGGCGGGAGTACCCACTACGAGCAGTACTTC. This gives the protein CSASGGSTHYEQYF.

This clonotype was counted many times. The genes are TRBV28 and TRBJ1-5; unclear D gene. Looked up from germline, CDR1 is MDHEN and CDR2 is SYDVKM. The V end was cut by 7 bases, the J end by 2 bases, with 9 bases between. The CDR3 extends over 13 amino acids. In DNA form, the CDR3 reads TGTGCCAGCAAAACCGGAGGCAATCAGCCCCAGCATTTT. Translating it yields CASKTGGNQPQHF.

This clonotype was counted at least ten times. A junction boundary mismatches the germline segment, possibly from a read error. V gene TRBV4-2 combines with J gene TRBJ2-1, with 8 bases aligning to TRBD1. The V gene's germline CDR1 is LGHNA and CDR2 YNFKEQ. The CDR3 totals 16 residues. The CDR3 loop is CASSQSTGDYYNEQFF. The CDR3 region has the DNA TGCGCCAGCAGCCAATCGACAGGGGATTACTACAATGAGCAGTTCTTC.

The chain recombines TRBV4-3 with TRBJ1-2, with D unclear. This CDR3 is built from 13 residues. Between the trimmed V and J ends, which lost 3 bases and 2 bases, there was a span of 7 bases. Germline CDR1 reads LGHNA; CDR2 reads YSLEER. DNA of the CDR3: TGCGCCAGCAGCCAGGACGGGAACTATGGCTACACCTTC. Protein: CASSQDGNYGYTF.

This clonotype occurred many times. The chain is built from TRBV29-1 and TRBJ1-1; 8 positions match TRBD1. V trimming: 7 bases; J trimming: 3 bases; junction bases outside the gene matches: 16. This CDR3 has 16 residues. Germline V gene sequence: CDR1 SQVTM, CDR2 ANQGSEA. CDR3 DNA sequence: TGCAGCGCCAAAACCCCCAGGGGGCAAAAATACACTGAAGCTTTCTTT. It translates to CSAKTPRGQKYTEAFF.

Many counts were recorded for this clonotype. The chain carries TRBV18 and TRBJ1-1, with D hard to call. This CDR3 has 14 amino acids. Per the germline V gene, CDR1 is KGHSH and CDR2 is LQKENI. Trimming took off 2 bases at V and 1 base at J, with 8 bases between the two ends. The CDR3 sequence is CASSPGSGNTEAFF. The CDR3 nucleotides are TGTGCCAGCTCACCAGGGTCGGGGAACACTGAAGCTTTCTTT.

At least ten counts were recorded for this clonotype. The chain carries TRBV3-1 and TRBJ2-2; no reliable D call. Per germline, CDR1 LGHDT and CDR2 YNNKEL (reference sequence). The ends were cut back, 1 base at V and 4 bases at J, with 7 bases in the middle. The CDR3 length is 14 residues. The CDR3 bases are TGTGCCAGCAGCCAAGGACCGGGCACCGGGGAGCTGTTTTTT. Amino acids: CASSQGPGTGELFF.

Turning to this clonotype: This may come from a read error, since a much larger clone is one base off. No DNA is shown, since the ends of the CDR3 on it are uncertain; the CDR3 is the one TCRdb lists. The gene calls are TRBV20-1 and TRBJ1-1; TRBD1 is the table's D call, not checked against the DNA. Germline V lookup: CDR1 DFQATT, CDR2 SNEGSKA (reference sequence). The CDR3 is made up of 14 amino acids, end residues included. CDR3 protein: CSAKVGAGNTEALF.

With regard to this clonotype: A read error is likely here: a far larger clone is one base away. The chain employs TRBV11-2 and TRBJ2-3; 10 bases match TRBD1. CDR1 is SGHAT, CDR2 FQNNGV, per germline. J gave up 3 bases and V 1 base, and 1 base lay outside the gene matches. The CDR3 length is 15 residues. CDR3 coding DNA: TGTGCCAGCAGCTTAGGGACAGGGGGTACAGATACGCAGTATTTT. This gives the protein CASSLGTGGTDTQYF. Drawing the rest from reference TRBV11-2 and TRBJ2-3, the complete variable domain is EAGVAQSPRYKIIEKRQSVAFWCNPISGHATLYWYQQILGQGPKLLIQFQNNGVVDDSQLPKDRFSAERLKGVDSTLKIQPAKLEDSAVYLCASSLGTGGTDTQYFGPGTRLTVL.